This TCR beta chain was sequenced in a study of CD8 T cells in ankylosing spondylitis. Study findings and constraints: Disease-associated clones were reportedly significantly overrepresented in matched ankylosing spondylitis synovial fluid. Seemingly distinctive of ankylosing spondylitis blood was a TCR beta motif formed by eight highly homologous variants.

TCRdb called the 5' RACE reads again in MiXCR, with one record for every CDR3 protein. This table has about 220,000 distinct CDR3 sequences, roughly a tenth appearing once. The CDR3 extends over 17 amino acids. V was cut by 0 bases and J by 0 bases, with 13 bases left in between. Germline assignment: CDR1 SGHRS and CDR2 YFSETQ. At least ten counts were recorded for this clonotype. Its matching antigen is unknown. The source of this sequence is a male donor with ankylosing spondylitis or in good health (not recorded which). The V and J genes are TRBV5-1 and TRBJ2-1; D uncertain. Material for sequencing was blood, either unsorted or a sorted T cell fraction (not recorded which). CDR3 sequence reads: CASSLAGTSSSYNEQFF. As DNA, the CDR3 is TGCGCCAGCAGCTTGGCAGGCACTTCGAGCTCCTACAATGAGCAGTTCTTC.